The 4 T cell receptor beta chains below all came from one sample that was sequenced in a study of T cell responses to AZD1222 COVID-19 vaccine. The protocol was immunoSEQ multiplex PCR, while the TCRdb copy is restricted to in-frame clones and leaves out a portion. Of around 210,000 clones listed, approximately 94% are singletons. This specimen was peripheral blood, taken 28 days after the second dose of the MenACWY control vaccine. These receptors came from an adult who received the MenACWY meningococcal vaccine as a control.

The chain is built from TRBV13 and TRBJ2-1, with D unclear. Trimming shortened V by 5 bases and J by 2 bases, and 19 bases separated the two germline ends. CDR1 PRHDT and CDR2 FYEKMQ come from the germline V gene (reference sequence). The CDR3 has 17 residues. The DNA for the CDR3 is TGTGCCAGCAGCCCACGCGTGTCCGGATTTACCTACAATGAGCAGTTCTTC. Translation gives CASSPRVSGFTYNEQFF.

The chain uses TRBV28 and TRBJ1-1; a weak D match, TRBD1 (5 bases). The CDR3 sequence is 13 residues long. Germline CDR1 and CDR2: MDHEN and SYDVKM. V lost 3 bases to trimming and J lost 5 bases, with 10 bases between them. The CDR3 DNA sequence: TGTGCCAGCAGTTTTGCGGGGGGAACTGAAGCTTTCTTT. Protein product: CASSFAGGTEAFF. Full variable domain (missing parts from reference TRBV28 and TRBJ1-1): DVKVTQSSRYLVKRTGEKVFLECVQDMDHENMFWYRQDPGLGLRLIYFSYDVKMKEKGDIPEGYSVSREKKERFSLILESASTNQTSMYLCASSFAGGTEAFFGQGTRLTVV.

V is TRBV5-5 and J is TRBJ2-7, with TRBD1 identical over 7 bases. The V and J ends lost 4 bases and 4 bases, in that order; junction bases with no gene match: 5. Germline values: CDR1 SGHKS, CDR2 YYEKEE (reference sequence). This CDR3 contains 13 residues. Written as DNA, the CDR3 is TGTGCCAGCAGCGCCGGGACAGAATACGAGCAGTACTTC. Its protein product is CASSAGTEYEQYF. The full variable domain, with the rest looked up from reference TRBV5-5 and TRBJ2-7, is DAGVTQSPTHLIKTRGQQVTLRCSPISGHKSVSWYQQVLGQGPQFIFQYYEKEERGRGNFPDRFSARQFPNYSSELNVNALLLGDSALYLCASSAGTEYEQYFGPGTRLTVT.

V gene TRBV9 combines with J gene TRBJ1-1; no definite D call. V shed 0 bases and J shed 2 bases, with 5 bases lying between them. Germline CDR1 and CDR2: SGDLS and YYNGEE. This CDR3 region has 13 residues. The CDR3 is CASSVGDNTEAFF. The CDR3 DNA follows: TGTGCCAGCAGCGTAGGCGATAACACTGAAGCTTTCTTT.